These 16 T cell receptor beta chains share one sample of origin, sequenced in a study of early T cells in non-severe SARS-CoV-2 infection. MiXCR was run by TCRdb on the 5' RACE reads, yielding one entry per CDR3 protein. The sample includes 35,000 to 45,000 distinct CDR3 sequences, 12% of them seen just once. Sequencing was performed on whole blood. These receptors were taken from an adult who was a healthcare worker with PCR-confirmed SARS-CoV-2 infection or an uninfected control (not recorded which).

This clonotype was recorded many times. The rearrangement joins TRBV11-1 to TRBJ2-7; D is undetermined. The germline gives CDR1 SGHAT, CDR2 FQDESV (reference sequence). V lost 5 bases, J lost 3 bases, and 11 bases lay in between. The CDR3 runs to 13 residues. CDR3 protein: CASSRTEFYEQYF. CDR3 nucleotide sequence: TGTGCCAGCAGCCGGACGGAATTCTACGAGCAGTACTTC.

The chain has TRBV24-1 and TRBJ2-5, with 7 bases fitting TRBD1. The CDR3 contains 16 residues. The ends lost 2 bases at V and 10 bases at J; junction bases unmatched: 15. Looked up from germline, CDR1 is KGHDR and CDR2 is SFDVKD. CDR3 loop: CATSDSSQYRGESQYF. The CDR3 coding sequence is TGTGCCACCAGTGATTCGTCGCAATACAGGGGTGAAAGCCAGTACTTC.

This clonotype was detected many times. As DNA, the CDR3 is TGCAGCGTTGCCATTCTAGCGGGAAGCTCCTACAATGAGCAGTTCTTC. Translating gives CSVAILAGSSYNEQFF. The chain couples TRBV29-1 to TRBJ2-1; 9 bases line up with TRBD2. Germline V gene sequence: CDR1 SQVTM, CDR2 ANQGSEA. The J segment lost 0 bases and the V segment lost 4 bases, leaving 7 bases of the junction unmatched. The CDR3 contains 16 residues.

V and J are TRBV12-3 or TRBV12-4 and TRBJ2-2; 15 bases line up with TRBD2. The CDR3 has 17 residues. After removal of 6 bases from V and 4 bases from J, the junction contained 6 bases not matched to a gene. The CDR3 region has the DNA TGTGCCAGCAGAGGGACTAGCGGGGGGCCGGGCACCGGGGAGCTGTTTTTT. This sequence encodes CASRGTSGGPGTGELFF.

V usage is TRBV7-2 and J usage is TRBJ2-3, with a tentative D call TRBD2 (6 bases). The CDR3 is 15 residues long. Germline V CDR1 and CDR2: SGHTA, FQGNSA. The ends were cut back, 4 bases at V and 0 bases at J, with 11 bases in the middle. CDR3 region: CASSSSGLSTDTQYF. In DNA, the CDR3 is TGTGCCAGCAGCTCGTCGGGACTTAGCACAGATACGCAGTATTTT. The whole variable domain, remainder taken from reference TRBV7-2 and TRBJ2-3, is GAGVSQSPSNKVTEKGKDVELRCDPISGHTALYWYRQSLGQGLEFLIYFQGNSAPDKSGLPSDRFSAERTGGSVSTLTIQRTQQEDSAVYLCASSSSGLSTDTQYFGPGTRLTVL.

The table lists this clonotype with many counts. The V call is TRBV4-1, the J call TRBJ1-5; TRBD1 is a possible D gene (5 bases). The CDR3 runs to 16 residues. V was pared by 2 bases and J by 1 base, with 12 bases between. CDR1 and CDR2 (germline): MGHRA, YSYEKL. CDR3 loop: CASSQPGTASNQPQHF. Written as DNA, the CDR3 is TGCGCCAGCAGCCAACCTGGGACCGCGAGCAATCAGCCCCAGCATTTT.

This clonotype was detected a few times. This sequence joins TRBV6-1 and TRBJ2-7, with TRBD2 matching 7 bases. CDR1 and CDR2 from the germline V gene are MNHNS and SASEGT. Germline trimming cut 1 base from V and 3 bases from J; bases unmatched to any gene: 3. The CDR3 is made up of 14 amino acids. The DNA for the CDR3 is TGTGCCAGCAGTGAAGTTAGGACTAGCTACGAGCAGTACTTC. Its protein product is CASSEVRTSYEQYF.

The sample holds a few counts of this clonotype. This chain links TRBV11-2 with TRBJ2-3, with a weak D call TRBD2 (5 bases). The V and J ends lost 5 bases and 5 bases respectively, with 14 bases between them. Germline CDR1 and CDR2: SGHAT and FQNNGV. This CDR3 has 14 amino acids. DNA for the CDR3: TGTGCCAGCAGCGCCGGAGGACGCGAAGATACGCAGTATTTT. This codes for CASSAGGREDTQYF.

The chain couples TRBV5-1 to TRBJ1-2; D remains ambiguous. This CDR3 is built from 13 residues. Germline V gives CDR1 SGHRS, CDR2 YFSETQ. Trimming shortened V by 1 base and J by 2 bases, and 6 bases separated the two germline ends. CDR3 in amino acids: CASSLLGNYGYTF. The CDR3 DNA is TGCGCCAGCAGCTTGTTGGGAAACTATGGCTACACCTTC.

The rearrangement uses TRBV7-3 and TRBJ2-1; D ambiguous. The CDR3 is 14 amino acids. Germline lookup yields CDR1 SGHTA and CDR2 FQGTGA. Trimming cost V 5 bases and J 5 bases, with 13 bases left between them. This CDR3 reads CASSPRGPHNEQFF. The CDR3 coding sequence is TGTGCCAGCAGCCCCCGTGGGCCGCACAATGAGCAGTTCTTC.

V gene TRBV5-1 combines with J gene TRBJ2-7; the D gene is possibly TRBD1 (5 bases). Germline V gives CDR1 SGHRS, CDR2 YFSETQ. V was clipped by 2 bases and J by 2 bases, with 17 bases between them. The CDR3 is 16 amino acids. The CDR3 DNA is TGCGCCAGCAGCTTAGGTCCTATGAAAGGGGCCTACGAGCAGTACTTC. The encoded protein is CASSLGPMKGAYEQYF.

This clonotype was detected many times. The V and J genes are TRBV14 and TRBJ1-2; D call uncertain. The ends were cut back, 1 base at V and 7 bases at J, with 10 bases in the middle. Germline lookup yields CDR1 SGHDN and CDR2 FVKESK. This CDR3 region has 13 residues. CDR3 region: CASSQVQSSGYTF. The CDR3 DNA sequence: TGTGCCAGCAGCCAAGTTCAATCCAGTGGCTACACCTTC.

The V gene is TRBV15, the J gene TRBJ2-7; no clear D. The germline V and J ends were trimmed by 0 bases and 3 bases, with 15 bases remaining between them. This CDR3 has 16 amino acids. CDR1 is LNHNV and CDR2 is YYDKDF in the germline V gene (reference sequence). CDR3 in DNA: TGTGCCACCAGCAGAGATCGTGGAACGGAAGACTACGAGCAGTACTTC. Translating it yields CATSRDRGTEDYEQYF.

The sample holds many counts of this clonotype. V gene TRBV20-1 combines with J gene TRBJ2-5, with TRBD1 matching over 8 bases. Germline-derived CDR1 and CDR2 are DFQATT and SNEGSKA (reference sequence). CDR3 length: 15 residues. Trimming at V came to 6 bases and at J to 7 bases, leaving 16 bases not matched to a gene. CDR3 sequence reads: CSAERDRWGKVTQYF. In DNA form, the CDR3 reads TGCAGTGCGGAACGGGACAGGTGGGGTAAGGTGACCCAGTACTTC.

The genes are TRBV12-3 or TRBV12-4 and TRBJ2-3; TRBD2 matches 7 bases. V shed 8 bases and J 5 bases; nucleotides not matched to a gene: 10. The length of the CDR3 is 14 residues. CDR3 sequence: CASSKREERDTQYF. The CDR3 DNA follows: TGTGCCAGCTCAAAGCGGGAAGAGAGAGATACGCAGTATTTT.

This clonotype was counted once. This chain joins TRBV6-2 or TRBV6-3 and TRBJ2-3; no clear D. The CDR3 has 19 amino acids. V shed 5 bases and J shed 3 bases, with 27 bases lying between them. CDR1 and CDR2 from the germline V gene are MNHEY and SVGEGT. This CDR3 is CASSTPVGVHAAITDTQYF. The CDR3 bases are TGTGCCAGCAGTACCCCTGTCGGAGTCCACGCAGCGATAACAGATACGCAGTATTTT.